This T cell receptor (beta chain) derives from a study of blood T cell repertoires in COVID-19. Across the study: The study drew acute and convalescent COVID-19 samples from the United States, Italy and Spain. T cells, B-cell-depleted T cells, or PBMCs supplied cDNA or gDNA.

In the source study's methods: Using reference gene primer amplification, nucleated cell counts were estimated. This table comes from immunoSEQ multiplex PCR, and its TCRdb copy is limited to in-frame clones, with some not included. V and J calls and clone size come straight from that table; D and trimming were deduced from the DNA. Here the sample spans some 100,000 clones, 82% being singletons. Sequencing used peripheral blood. The clonotype originates from a man over 45 with active or convalescent COVID-19.

CDR3 sequence reads: CASQHHNQETQYF. DNA of the CDR3: TGTGCCAGCCAACACCATAACCAAGAGACCCAGTACTTC. The chain recombines TRBV19 with TRBJ2-5; D ambiguous. V gave up 9 bases and J gave up 0 bases, with 11 bases separating them. This CDR3 comprises 13 residues. CDR1 is LNHDA and CDR2 is SQIVND in the germline V gene (reference sequence). The entire variable domain, with the rest obtained from reference TRBV19 and TRBJ2-5, is as follows: DGGITQSPKYLFRKEGQNVTLSCEQNLNHDAMYWYRQDPGQGLRLIYYSQIVNDFQKGDIAEGYSVSREKKESFPLTVTSAQKNPTAFYLCASQHHNQETQYFGPGTRLLVL.